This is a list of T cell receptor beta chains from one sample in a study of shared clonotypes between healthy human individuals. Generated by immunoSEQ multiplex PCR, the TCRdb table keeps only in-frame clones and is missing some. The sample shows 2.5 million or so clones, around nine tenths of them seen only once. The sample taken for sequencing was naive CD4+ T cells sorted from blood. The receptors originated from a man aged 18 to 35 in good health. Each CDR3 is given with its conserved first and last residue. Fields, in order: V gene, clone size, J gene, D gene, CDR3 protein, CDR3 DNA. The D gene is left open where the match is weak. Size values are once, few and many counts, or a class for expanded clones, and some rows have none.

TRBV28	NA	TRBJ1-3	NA	CASSLTAGNTIYF	TGTGCCAGCAGTTTGACAGCTGGAAACACCATATATTTT
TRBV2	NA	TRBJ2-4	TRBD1	CASSAGQDLKNIQYF	TGTGCCAGCAGTGCTGGACAGGACCTCAAAAACATTCAGTACTTC
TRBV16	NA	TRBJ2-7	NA	CASSHSLGYEQYF	TGTGCCAGCAGCCATTCCCTCGGTTACGAGCAGTACTTC
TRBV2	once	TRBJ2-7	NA	CASINLPGELNEQYF	TGTGCCAGCATCAATTTGCCCGGGGAGCTTAACGAGCAGTACTTC
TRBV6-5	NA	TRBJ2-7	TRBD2	CASSPGLAPSREQYF	TGTGCCAGCAGCCCCGGACTAGCTCCCAGTCGCGAGCAGTACTTC
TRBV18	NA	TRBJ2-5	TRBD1	CASSPRQGASQETQYF	TGTGCCAGCTCACCACGACAGGGGGCAAGCCAAGAGACCCAGTACTTC
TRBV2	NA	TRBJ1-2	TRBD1	CASSILRQGDYGYTF	TGTGCCAGCAGTATCCTCCGACAGGGGGACTATGGCTACACCTTC
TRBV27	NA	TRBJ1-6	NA	CASTAEARRSPLHF	TGTGCCAGCACGGCAGAAGCCCGTCGGTCACCCCTCCACTTT
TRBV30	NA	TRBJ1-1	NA	CAWSRGRSNTEAFF	TGTGCCTGGAGTAGAGGGCGGTCGAACACTGAAGCTTTCTTT
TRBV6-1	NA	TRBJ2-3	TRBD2	CAARARREVADTQYF	TGTGCCGCACGAGCACGGCGGGAGGTTGCAGATACGCAGTATTTT
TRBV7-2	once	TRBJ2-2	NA	CASSLRGGGRILSTGELFF	TGTGCCAGCAGCTTAAGAGGGGGCGGGAGGATTCTAAGCACCGGGGAGCTGTTTTTT
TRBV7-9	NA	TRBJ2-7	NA	CASSLAVVNHEQYF	TGTGCCAGCAGCTTAGCGGTGGTAAACCACGAGCAGTACTTC
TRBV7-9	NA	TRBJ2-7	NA	CASSLEAPYEQYF	TGTGCCAGCAGCTTAGAAGCCCCCTACGAGCAGTACTTC
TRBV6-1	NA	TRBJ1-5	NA	CASSEQGSDQPQHF	TGTGCCAGCAGTGAACAGGGATCCGATCAGCCCCAGCATTTT
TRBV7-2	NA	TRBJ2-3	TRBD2	CASSLIGASGRRDTQYF	TGTGCCAGCAGCTTAATCGGGGCTAGCGGGAGAAGAGATACGCAGTATTTT
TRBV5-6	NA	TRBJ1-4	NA	CASSLGGEKLFF	TGTGCCAGCAGCTTGGGGGGTGAAAAACTGTTTTTT
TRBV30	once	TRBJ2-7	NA	CAWRGKVLDYEQYF	TGTGCCTGGAGAGGCAAGGTGTTGGACTACGAGCAGTACTTC
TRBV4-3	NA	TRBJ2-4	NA	CASSPELAKNIQYF	TGCGCCAGCAGCCCCGAGTTAGCCAAAAACATTCAGTACTTC
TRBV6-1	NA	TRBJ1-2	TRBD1	CASSMTGVGYGYTF	TGTGCCAGCAGTATGACAGGGGTTGGCTATGGCTACACCTTC
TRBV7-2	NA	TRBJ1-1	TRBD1	CASSSQGEVNTEAFF	TGTGCCAGCAGCTCCCAGGGGGAGGTGAACACTGAAGCTTTCTTT
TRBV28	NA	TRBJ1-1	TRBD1	CASGQGRTEAFF	TGTGCCAGTGGACAGGGGAGGACTGAAGCTTTCTTT
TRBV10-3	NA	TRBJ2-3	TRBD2	CAISGLAGGPSDTQYF	TGTGCCATCAGTGGACTAGCGGGAGGGCCTTCAGATACGCAGTATTTT
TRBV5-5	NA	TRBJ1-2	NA	CASSLRDPNLYGYTF	TGTGCCAGCAGCTTGAGGGACCCGAACCTCTATGGCTACACCTTC
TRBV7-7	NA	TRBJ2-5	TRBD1	CASSPRTGGETQYF	TGTGCTAGCAGCCCCAGGACAGGCGGAGAGACCCAGTACTTC
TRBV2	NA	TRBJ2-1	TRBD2	CASSKSGMGREQFF	TGTGCCAGCAGTAAAAGCGGGATGGGGAGGGAGCAGTTCTTC
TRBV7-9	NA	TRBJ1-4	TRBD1	CASATFTGTGGEKLFF	TGTGCCAGCGCCACCTTCACCGGGACAGGAGGGGAAAAACTGTTTTTT
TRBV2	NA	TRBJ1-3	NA	CASAADQAGNTIYF	TGTGCCAGCGCAGCGGATCAAGCGGGAAACACCATATATTTT
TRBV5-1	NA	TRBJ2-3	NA	CASSSPLGDTQYF	TGCGCCAGCAGCTCCCCCTTAGGGGATACGCAGTATTTT
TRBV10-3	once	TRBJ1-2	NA	CAISERGAYGYTF	TGTGCCATCAGTGAGCGGGGGGCCTATGGCTACACCTTC
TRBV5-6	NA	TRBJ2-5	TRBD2	CASSLVRLAGGLETQYF	TGTGCCAGCAGCTTGGTCCGACTAGCGGGAGGTCTAGAGACCCAGTACTTC
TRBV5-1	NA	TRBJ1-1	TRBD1	CASSDRTGGPTEAFF	TGCGCCAGCAGCGATCGGACAGGGGGCCCCACTGAAGCTTTCTTT
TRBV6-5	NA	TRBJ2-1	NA	CASTASSSYNEQFF	TGTGCCAGCACCGCTAGTAGCTCCTACAATGAGCAGTTCTTC
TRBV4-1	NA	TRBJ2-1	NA	CASSPLTESNEQFF	TGCGCCAGCAGCCCGTTGACAGAGAGCAATGAGCAGTTCTTC
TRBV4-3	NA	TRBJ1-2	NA	CASSRDTYGYTF	TGCGCCAGCAGCCGCGACACCTATGGCTACACCTTC
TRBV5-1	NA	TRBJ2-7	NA	CASSSGAYEQYF	TGCGCCAGCAGCTCTGGGGCCTACGAGCAGTACTTC
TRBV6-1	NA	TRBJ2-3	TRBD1	CASSSDRYTDTQYF	TGTGCCAGCAGTTCGGACAGGTACACAGATACGCAGTATTTT
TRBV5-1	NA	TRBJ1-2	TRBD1	CASSLVQGERGGYTF	TGCGCCAGCAGCTTGGTACAGGGGGAAAGGGGCGGCTACACCTTC